These T cell receptor beta chains were read from a single sample in a study of PD-L1 blockade in urothelial cancer. The method was immunoSEQ multiplex PCR; TCRdb's version includes in-frame clones alone and lacks a portion of them. Of tens of thousands of clones in the sample, about 90% were seen once. Sequenced material: PBMCs, taken around atezolizumab (anti-PD-L1) treatment. The receptors come from a man in his 60s with urothelial cancer. Each CDR3 is given with its conserved first and last residue. A D gene is named only where the DNA matches it firmly. Clone size is stated in some rows and not others, as once, few, many or a class when expanded.

>11|TRBV6-8|TRBJ2-7|.|.
CASSEQGYQYF
TGTGCCAGCAGTGAACAGGGTTATCAGTACTTC
>15|TRBV7-2|TRBJ2-6|TRBD2|few
CASSPAGRQLGVLTF
TGTGCCAGCAGCCCCGCCGGGAGGCAGCTGGGCGTCCTGACTTTC
>13|TRBV19|TRBJ2-3|.|.
CASRRGPTDTQYF
TGTGCCTCCCGGAGGGGTCCAACAGATACGCAGTATTTT
>16|TRBV6-5|TRBJ1-6|.|.
CASSYGAGVSSSPLHF
TGTGCCAGCAGTTATGGTGCAGGGGTGAGCTCTTCACCCCTCCACTTT
>14|TRBV7-2|TRBJ2-7|.|few
CASSLLTQGSEQYF
TGTGCCAGCAGCTTACTAACACAGGGCTCCGAGCAGTACTTC
>15|TRBV19|TRBJ2-2|.|once
CASSISRGGTGELFF
TGTGCCAGTAGTATTTCCAGGGGTGGCACCGGGGAGCTGTTTTTT
>14|TRBV11-2|TRBJ2-4|TRBD2|.
CASTNIPGRDIQYF
TGTGCCAGCACAAATATCCCGGGGAGGGACATTCAGTACTTC
>14|TRBV10-3|TRBJ2-3|TRBD2|.
CAISASGNTDTQYF
TGTGCCATCAGTGCTAGCGGGAACACAGATACGCAGTATTTT
>12|TRBV6-1|TRBJ2-5|.|.
CASARRQETQYF
TGTGCCAGCGCTAGGAGACAAGAGACCCAGTACTTC
>16|TRBV5-5|TRBJ2-1|TRBD1|.
CASSFSVQGVYNEQFF
TGTGCCAGCAGCTTTTCAGTGCAGGGGGTCTACAATGAGCAGTTCTTC
>13|TRBV7-2|TRBJ2-3|.|.
CASSTRQTDTQYF
TGTGCCAGCAGCACCCGACAAACAGATACGCAGTATTTT
>15|TRBV7-2|TRBJ1-4|TRBD1|.
CASSLSGTGNEKLFF
TGTGCCAGCAGCTTATCCGGGACAGGAAATGAAAAACTGTTTTTT
>22|TRBV19|TRBJ2-6|TRBD1|.
CASSPGQGLAPKTFSGANVLTF
TGTGCCAGTAGCCCCGGACAGGGTTTGGCCCCGAAAACCTTTTCTGGGGCCAACGTCCTGACTTTC
>14|TRBV6-5|TRBJ1-2|.|once
CASTYSGGEYGYTF
TGTGCCAGCACTTACTCCGGGGGAGAGTATGGCTACACCTTC
>16|TRBV18|TRBJ2-7|.|.
CASSPPLSNGGYEQYF
TGTGCCAGCTCACCACCTCTGTCTAACGGAGGCTACGAGCAGTACTTC
>15|TRBV19|TRBJ2-7|TRBD1|.
CASSKGTGYSYEQYF
TGTGCCAGTAGTAAGGGGACAGGGTACTCCTACGAGCAGTACTTC
>14|TRBV29-1|TRBJ2-2|TRBD2|.
CSVVSQRGTGELFF
TGCAGCGTTGTCAGTCAGCGGGGCACCGGGGAGCTGTTTTTT
>14|TRBV4-1|TRBJ1-5|.|.
CASSQDATGGPQHF
TGCGCCAGCAGCCAAGATGCGACAGGAGGGCCCCAGCATTTT
>12|TRBV30|TRBJ1-4|.|.
CAWRSRLEKLFF
TGTGCCTGGAGGAGCAGGTTGGAAAAACTGTTTTTT
>15|TRBV9|TRBJ2-5|.|.
CASSVSPTGQETQYF
TGTGCCAGCAGCGTCTCTCCCACAGGACAAGAGACCCAGTACTTC
>15|TRBV7-2|TRBJ2-5|.|.
CASRSTGTSRETQYF
TGTGCCAGCAGGTCCACCGGGACATCGCGAGAGACCCAGTACTTC
>14|TRBV5-1|TRBJ1-6|TRBD1|.
CASSKDRADSPLHF
TGCGCCAGCAGCAAGGACAGGGCCGATTCACCCCTCCACTTT
>17|TRBV11-2|TRBJ2-1|TRBD1|.
CASSLETGTGGNRRQFF
TGTGCCAGCAGCTTAGAAACCGGGACAGGGGGCAATAGACGCCAGTTCTTC
>16|TRBV2|TRBJ1-5|.|few
CASSVKGSYSNQPQHF
TGTGCCAGCAGTGTCAAGGGGTCATATAGCAATCAGCCCCAGCATTTT
>15|TRBV28|TRBJ2-1|TRBD2|.
CASSFSGRAYNEQFF
TGTGCCAGCAGTTTTTCCGGGAGGGCCTACAATGAGCAGTTCTTC
>14|TRBV11-2|TRBJ1-1|.|.
CASSLGGVNTEAFF
TGTGCCAGCAGCCTAGGGGGGGTGAACACTGAAGCTTTCTTT
>14|TRBV5-4|TRBJ2-1|.|.
CASSLDSTYNEQFF
TGTGCCAGCAGCTTGGACAGTACCTACAATGAGCAGTTCTTC
>12|TRBV9|TRBJ2-7|.|.
CASSSRYGEQYF
TGTGCCAGCAGCTCCCGATACGGCGAGCAGTACTTC
>13|TRBV12-5|TRBJ1-2|.|.
CASALGGNYGYTF
TGTGCTAGTGCCCTGGGGGGGAACTATGGCTACACCTTC
>16|TRBV4-1|TRBJ2-7|.|.
CASSQVDSPPGYEQYF
TGCGCCAGCAGCCAAGTGGACAGCCCTCCAGGCTACGAGCAGTACTTC
>15|TRBV30|TRBJ2-3|TRBD2|once
CARTGLAGNTDTQYF
TGTGCTCGAACAGGACTAGCGGGCAACACAGATACGCAGTATTTT
>15|TRBV30|TRBJ2-1|TRBD2|.
CAWGGDSGRANEQFF
TGTGCCTGGGGGGGGGATAGCGGGAGGGCCAATGAGCAGTTCTTC
>15|TRBV18|TRBJ2-3|TRBD2|.
CASSPTSGPTDTQYF
TGTGCCAGCTCACCGACTAGCGGGCCCACAGATACGCAGTATTTT
>14|TRBV19|TRBJ2-3|.|.
CASTPRPSTDTQYF
TGTGCCAGTACCCCGCGGCCTAGCACAGATACGCAGTATTTT
>16|TRBV5-1|TRBJ2-4|TRBD1|.
CASSLKLTGDGSIQYF
TGCGCCAGCAGCCTAAAGTTGACAGGGGACGGTTCCATTCAGTACTTC
>16|TRBV18|TRBJ2-2|TRBD1|.
CASSPTGTGNYGELFF
TGTGCCAGCTCACCAACCGGGACAGGAAATTACGGGGAGCTGTTTTTT
>15|TRBV5-1|TRBJ1-1|.|.
CASSLALGSGTEAFF
TGCGCCAGCAGCTTGGCGCTAGGTAGCGGTACTGAAGCTTTCTTT
>14|TRBV2|TRBJ1-2|.|.
CASSERGQSYGYTF
TGTGCCAGCAGTGAGCGGGGGCAAAGCTATGGCTACACCTTC
>15|TRBV6-5|TRBJ1-4|TRBD1|.
CASSTRTGVDEKLFF
TGTGCCAGCAGTACCCGGACAGGGGTGGACGAAAAACTGTTTTTT
>17|TRBV11-2|TRBJ2-2|TRBD1|.
CASSLPAQGIGTGELFF
TGTGCCAGCAGCTTACCAGCACAGGGGATTGGCACCGGGGAGCTGTTTTTT
>15|TRBV9|TRBJ1-1|TRBD1|.
CASSPRQGANTEAFF
TGTGCCAGCAGCCCCCGACAGGGGGCGAACACTGAAGCTTTCTTT
>12|TRBV7-2|TRBJ2-7|.|.
CASSSGLYEQYF
TGTGCCAGCAGCTCAGGCCTATACGAGCAGTACTTC
>13|TRBV28|TRBJ1-2|.|.
CASSYGRADGYTF
TGTGCCAGCAGTTATGGCAGGGCCGACGGCTACACCTTC
>14|TRBV5-4|TRBJ2-2|.|.
CASSLVPDTGELFF
TGTGCCAGCAGCTTGGTTCCAGACACCGGGGAGCTGTTTTTT
>13|TRBV19|TRBJ2-7|.|.
CASSRSATYEQYF
TGTGCCAGTAGTCGTAGTGCCACCTACGAGCAGTACTTC
>16|TRBV15|TRBJ2-1|TRBD2|.
CATSRDRVAGGHEQFF
TGTGCCACCAGCAGAGATAGGGTAGCGGGAGGTCATGAGCAGTTCTTC
>15|TRBV28|TRBJ2-7|TRBD1|once
CASSPLGTGGHEQYF
TGTGCCAGCAGTCCCTTGGGGACAGGGGGTCACGAGCAGTACTTC
>14|TRBV10-1|TRBJ2-3|.|.
CASSEKQLTDTQYF
TGCGCCAGCAGTGAGAAACAGTTAACAGATACGCAGTATTTT
>14|TRBV5-1|TRBJ1-2|.|.
CASSLNGGGDGYTF
TGCGCCAGCAGCTTGAACGGGGGGGGAGACGGCTACACCTTC
>13|TRBV30|TRBJ1-1|TRBD1|.
CAWPTGGSAEAFF
TGTGCCTGGCCGACAGGGGGTTCGGCTGAAGCTTTCTTT